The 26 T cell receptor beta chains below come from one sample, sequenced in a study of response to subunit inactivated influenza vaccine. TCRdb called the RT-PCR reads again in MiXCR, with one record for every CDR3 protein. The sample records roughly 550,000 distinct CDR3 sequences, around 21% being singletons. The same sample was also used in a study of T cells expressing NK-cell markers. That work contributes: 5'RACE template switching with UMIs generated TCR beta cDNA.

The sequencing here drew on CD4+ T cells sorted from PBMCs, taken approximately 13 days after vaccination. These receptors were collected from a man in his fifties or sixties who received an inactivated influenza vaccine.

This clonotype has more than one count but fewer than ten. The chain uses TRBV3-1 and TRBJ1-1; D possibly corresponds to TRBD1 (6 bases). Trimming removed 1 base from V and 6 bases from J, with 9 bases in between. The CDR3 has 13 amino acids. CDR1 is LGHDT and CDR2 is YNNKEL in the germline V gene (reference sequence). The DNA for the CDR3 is TGTGCCAGCAGCCAAGGGGGGGGCGCTGAAGCTTTCTTT. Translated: CASSQGGGAEAFF. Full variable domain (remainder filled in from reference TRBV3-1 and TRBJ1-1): DTAVSQTPKYLVTQMGNDKSIKCEQNLGHDTMYWYKQDSKKFLKIMFSYNNKELIINETVPNRFSPKSPDKAHLNLHINSLELGDSAVYFCASSQGGGAEAFFGQGTRLTVV.

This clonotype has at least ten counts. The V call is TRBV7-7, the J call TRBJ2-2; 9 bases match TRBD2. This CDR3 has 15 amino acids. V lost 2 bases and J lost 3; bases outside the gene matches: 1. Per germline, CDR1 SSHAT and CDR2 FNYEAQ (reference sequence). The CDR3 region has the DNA TGTGCCAGCAGCTTAACTAGCGGGTACACCGGGGAGCTGTTTTTT. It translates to CASSLTSGYTGELFF.

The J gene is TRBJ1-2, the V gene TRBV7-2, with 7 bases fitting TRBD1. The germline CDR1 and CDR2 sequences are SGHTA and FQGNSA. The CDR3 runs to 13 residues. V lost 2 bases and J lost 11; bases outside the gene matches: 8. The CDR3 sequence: CASSLINRGFYTF. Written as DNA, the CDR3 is TGTGCCAGCAGCTTAATAAACAGGGGATTTTACACCTTC.

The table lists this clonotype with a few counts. The CDR3 reads CSVDGLVDSYNEQFF. Written as DNA, the CDR3 is TGCAGCGTAGACGGACTAGTCGACTCCTACAATGAGCAGTTCTTC. The chain joins TRBV29-1 to TRBJ2-1; TRBD2 agrees at 7 bases. The CDR3 runs 15 residues. Germline values: CDR1 SQVTM, CDR2 ANQGSEA. Germline trimming cut 6 bases from V and 0 bases from J; bases unmatched to any gene: 8.

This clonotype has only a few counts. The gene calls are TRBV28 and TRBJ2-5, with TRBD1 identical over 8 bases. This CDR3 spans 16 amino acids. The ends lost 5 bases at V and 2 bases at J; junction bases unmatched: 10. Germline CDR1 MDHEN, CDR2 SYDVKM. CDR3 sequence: CASSLGQGLEQETQYF. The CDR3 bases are TGTGCCAGCAGTCTTGGACAGGGTCTCGAGCAAGAGACCCAGTACTTC.

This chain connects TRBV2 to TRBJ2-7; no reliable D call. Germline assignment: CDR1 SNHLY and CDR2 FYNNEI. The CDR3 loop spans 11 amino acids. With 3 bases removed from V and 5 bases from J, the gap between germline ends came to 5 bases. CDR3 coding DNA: TGTGCCAGCAGTGAGTCCCACGAGCAGTACTTC. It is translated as CASSESHEQYF.

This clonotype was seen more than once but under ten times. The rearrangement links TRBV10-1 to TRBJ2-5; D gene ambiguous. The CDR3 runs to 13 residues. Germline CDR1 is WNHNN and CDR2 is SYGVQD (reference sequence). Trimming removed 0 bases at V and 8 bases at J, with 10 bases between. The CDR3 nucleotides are TGCGCCAGCAGTGAGTCCACTCGAGCCACCCAGTACTTC. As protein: CASSESTRATQYF.

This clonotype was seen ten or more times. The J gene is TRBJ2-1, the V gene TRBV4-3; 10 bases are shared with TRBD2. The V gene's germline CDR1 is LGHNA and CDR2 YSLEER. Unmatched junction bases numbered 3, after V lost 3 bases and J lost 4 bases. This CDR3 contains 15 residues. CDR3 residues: CASSQLAGVYNEQFF. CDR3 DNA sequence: TGCGCCAGCAGCCAGCTAGCGGGGGTTTACAATGAGCAGTTCTTC.

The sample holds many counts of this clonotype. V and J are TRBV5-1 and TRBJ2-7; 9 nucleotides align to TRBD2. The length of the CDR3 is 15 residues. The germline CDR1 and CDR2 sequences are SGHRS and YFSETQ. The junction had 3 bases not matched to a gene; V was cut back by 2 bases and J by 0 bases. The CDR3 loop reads CASSFSGGTSYEQYF. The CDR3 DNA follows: TGCGCCAGCAGCTTCAGCGGGGGGACCTCCTACGAGCAGTACTTC. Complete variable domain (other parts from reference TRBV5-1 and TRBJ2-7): KAGVTQTPRYLIKTRGQQVTLSCSPISGHRSVSWYQQTPGQGLQFLFEYFSETQRNKGNFPGRFSGRQFSNSRSEMNVSTLELGDSALYLCASSFSGGTSYEQYFGPGTRLTVT.

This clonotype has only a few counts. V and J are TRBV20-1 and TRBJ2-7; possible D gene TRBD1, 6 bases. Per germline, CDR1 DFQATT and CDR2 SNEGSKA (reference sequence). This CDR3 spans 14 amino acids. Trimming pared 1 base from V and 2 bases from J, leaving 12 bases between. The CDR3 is CSARAPKGAYEQYF. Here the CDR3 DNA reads TGCAGTGCTAGAGCCCCCAAGGGGGCCTACGAGCAGTACTTC.

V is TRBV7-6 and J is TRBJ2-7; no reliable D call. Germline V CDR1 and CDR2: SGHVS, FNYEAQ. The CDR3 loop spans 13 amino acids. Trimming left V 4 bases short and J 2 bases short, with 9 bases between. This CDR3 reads CASSYTDAYEQYF. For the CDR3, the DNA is TGTGCCAGCAGCTACACAGACGCCTACGAGCAGTACTTC. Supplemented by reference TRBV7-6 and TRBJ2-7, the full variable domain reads GAGVSQSPRYKVTKRGQDVALRCDPISGHVSLYWYRQALGQGPEFLTYFNYEAQQDKSGLPNDRFSAERPEGSISTLTIQRTEQRDSAMYRCASSYTDAYEQYFGPGTRLTVT.

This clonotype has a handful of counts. The CDR3 loop is CASSLGANYNEQFF. The CDR3 coding sequence is TGCGCCAGCAGCCTTGGGGCCAACTACAATGAGCAGTTCTTC. The rearrangement joins TRBV5-1 to TRBJ2-1; the D gene is possibly TRBD1 (5 bases). The germline gives CDR1 SGHRS, CDR2 YFSETQ. The V gene lost 4 bases and the J gene lost 3 bases, with 11 bases spanning the gap. The CDR3 runs to 14 residues.

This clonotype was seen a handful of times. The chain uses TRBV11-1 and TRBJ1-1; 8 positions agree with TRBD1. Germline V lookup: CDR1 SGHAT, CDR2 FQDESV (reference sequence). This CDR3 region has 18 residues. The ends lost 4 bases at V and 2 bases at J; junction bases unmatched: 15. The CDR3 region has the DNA TGTGCCAGCAGCTCGCAAGGGGCAGGGGGCTCCTTTAACACTGAAGCTTTCTTT. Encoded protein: CASSSQGAGGSFNTEAFF.

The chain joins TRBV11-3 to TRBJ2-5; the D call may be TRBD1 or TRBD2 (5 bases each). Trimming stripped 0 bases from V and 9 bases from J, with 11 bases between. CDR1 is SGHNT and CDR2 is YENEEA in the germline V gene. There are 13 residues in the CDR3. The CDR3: CASSLDGMGAQYF. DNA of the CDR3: TGTGCCAGCAGCTTAGATGGTATGGGGGCCCAGTACTTC.

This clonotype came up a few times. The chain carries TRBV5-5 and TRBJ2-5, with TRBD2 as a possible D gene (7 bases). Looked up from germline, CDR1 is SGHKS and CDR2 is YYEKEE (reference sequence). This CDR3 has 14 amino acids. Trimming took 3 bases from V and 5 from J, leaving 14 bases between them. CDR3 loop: CASSSTPGGETQYF. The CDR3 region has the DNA TGTGCCAGCAGCTCAACACCGGGGGGCGAGACCCAGTACTTC.

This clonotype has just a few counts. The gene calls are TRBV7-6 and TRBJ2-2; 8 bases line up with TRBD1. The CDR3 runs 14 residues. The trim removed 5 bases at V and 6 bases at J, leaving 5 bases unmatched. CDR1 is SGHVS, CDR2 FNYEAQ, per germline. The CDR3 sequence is CASSPDRGPGELFF. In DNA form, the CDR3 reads TGTGCCAGCAGCCCCGACAGGGGCCCCGGGGAGCTGTTTTTT.

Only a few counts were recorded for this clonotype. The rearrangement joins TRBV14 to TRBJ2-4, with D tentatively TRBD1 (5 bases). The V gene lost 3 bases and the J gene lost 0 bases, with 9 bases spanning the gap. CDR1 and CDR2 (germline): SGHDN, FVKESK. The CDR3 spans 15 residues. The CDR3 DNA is TGTGCCAGCAGCCAGGGGCTTCTAGCCAAAAACATTCAGTACTTC. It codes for CASSQGLLAKNIQYF.

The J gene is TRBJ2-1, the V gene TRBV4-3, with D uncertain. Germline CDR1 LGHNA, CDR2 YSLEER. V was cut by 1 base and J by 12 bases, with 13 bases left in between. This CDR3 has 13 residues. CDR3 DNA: TGCGCCAGCAGCCAAGGAGCGCGGATGGGGCAGTTCTTC. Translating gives CASSQGARMGQFF.

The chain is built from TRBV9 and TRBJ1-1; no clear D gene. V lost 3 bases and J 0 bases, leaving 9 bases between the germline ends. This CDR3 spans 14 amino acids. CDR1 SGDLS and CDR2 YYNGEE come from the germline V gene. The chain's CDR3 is CASSGQIMNTEAFF. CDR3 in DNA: TGTGCCAGCAGCGGCCAAATCATGAACACTGAAGCTTTCTTT.

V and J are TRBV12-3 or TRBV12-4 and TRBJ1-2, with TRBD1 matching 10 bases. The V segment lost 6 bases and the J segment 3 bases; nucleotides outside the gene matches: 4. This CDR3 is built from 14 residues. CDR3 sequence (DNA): TGTGCCAGCAGCCCGACAGGGGGCCACTATGGCTACACCTTC. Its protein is CASSPTGGHYGYTF.

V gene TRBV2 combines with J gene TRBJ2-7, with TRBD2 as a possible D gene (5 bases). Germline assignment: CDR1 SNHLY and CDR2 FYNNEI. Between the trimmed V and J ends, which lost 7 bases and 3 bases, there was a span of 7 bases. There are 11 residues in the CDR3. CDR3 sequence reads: CASTADYEQYF. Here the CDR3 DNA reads TGTGCCAGCACAGCGGACTACGAGCAGTACTTC.

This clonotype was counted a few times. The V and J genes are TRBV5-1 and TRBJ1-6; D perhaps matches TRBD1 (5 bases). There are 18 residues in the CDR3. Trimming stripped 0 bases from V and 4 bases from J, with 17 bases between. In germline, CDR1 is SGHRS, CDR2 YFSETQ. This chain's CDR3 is CASSLDRMDRSYNSPLHF. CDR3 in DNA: TGCGCCAGCAGCTTGGACAGGATGGATCGGTCGTATAATTCACCCCTCCACTTT.

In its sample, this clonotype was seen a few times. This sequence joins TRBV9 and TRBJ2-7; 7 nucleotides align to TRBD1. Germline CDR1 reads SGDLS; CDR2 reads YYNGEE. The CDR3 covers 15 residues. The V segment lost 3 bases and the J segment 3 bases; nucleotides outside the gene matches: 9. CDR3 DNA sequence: TGTGCCAGCAGCGCAACCGGAAGACAGGGCTACGAGCAGTACTTC. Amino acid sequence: CASSATGRQGYEQYF.

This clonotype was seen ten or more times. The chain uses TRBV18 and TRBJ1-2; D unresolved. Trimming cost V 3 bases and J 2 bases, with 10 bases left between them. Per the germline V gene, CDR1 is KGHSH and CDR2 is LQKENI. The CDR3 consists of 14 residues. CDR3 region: CASSPEGGNYGYTF. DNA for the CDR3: TGTGCCAGCTCACCGGAGGGCGGGAACTATGGCTACACCTTC.

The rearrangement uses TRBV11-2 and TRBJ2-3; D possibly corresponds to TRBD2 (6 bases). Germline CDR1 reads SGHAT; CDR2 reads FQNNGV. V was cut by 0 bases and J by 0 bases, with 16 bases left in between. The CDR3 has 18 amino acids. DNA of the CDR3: TGTGCCAGCAGCTTAGATCCCACTAGCAGTACTAGCACAGATACGCAGTATTTT. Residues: CASSLDPTSSTSTDTQYF.

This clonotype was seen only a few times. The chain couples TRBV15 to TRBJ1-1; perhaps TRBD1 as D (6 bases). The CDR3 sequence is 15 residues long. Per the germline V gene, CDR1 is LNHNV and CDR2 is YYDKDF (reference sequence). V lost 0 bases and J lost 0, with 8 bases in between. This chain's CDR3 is CATSREDRMNTEAFF. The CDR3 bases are TGTGCCACCAGCAGAGAAGACAGGATGAACACTGAAGCTTTCTTT. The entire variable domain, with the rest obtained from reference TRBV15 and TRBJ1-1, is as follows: DAMVIQNPRYQVTQFGKPVTLSCSQTLNHNVMYWYQQKSSQAPKLLFHYYDKDFNNEADTPDNFQSRRPNTSFCFLDIRSPGLGDTAMYLCATSREDRMNTEAFFGQGTRLTVV.